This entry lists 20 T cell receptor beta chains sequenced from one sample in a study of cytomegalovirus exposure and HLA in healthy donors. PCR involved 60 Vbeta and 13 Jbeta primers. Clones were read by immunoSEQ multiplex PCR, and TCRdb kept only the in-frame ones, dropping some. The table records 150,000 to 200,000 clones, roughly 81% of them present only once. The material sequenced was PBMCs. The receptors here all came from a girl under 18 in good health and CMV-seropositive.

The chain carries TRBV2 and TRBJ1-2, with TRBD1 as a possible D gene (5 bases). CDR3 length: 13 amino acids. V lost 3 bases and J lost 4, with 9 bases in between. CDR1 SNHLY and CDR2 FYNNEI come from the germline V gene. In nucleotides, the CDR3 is TGTGCCAGCAGTGAGGCCAGGGTCTATGGCTACACCTTC. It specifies CASSEARVYGYTF.

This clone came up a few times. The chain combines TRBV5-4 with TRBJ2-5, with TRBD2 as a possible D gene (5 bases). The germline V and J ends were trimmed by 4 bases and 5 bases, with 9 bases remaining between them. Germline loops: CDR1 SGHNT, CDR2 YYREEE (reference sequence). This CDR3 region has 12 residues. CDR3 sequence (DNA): TGTGCCAGCAGCGAGGGTATGGAGACCCAGTACTTC. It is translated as CASSEGMETQYF.

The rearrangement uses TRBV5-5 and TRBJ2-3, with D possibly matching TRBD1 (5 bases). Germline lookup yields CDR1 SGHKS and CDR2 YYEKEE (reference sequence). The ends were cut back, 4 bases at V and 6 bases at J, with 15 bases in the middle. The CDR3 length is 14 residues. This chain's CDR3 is CASSIGHTRDTQYF. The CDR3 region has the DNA TGTGCCAGCAGCATAGGACATACCCGGGATACGCAGTATTTT.

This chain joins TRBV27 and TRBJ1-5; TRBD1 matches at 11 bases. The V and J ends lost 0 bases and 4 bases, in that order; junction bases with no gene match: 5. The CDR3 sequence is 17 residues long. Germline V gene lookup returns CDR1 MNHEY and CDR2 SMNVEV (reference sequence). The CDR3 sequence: CASSLSPGQGGNQPQHF. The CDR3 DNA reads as TGTGCCAGCAGTTTATCTCCGGGACAGGGGGGAAATCAGCCCCAGCATTTT.

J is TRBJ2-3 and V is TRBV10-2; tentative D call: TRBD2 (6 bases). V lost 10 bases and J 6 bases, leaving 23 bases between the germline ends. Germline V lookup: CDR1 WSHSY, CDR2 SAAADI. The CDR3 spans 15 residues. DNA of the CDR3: TGCGCCACCCTGAGTGGGTGGCGGGGCGGGGATACGCAGTATTTT. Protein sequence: CATLSGWRGGDTQYF.

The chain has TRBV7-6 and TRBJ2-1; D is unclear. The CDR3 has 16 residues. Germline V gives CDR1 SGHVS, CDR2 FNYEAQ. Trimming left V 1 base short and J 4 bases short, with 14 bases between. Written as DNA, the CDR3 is TGTGCCAGCAGCTTAGAGCCCCGAGGCAGTTACAATGAGCAGTTCTTC. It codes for CASSLEPRGSYNEQFF.

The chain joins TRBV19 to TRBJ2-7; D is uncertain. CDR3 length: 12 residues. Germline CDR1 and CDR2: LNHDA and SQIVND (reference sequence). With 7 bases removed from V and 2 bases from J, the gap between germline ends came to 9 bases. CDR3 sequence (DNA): TGTGCCAGTACTTCCCGTACCTACGAGCAGTACTTC. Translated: CASTSRTYEQYF. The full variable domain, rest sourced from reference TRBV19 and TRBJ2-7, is DGGITQSPKYLFRKEGQNVTLSCEQNLNHDAMYWYRQDPGQGLRLIYYSQIVNDFQKGDIAEGYSVSREKKESFPLTVTSAQKNPTAFYLCASTSRTYEQYFGPGTRLTVT.

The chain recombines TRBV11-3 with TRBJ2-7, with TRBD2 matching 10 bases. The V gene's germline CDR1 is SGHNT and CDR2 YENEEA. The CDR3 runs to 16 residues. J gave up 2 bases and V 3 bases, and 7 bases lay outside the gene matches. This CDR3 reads CASSLPSSGGPYEQYF. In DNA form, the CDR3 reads TGTGCCAGCAGCTTGCCCAGTAGCGGGGGGCCCTACGAGCAGTACTTC.

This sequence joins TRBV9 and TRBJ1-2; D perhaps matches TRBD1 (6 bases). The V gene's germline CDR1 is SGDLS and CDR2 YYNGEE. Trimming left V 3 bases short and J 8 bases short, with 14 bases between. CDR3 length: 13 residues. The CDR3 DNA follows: TGTGCCAGCAGCGCAGACACAGGGTTGGGCTACACCTTC. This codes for CASSADTGLGYTF.

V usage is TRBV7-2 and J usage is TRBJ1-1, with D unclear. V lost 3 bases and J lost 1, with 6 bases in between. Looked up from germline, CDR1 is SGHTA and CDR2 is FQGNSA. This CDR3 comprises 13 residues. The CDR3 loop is CASSFMRNTEAFF. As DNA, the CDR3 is TGTGCCAGCAGCTTTATGAGGAACACTGAAGCTTTCTTT.

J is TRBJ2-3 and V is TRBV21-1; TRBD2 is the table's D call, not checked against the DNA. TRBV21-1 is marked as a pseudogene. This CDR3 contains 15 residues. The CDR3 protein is CASMGLAGDTDTQYF. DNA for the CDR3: TGTGCCAGCATGGGACTAGCGGGGGACACAGATACGCAGTATTTT.

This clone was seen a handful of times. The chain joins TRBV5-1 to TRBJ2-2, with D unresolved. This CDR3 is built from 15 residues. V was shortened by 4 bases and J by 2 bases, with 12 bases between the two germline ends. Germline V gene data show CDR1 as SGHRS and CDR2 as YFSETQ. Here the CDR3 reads CASSLAGLNTGELFF. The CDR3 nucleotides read TGCGCCAGCAGCCTGGCCGGGTTAAACACCGGGGAGCTGTTTTTT.

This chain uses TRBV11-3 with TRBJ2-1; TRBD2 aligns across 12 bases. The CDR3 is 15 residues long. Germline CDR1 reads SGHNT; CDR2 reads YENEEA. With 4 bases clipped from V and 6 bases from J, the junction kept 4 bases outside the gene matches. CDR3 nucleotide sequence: TGTGCCAGCAGCTCAGCTAGCGGGGGGGTCAATGAGCAGTTCTTC. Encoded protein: CASSSASGGVNEQFF.

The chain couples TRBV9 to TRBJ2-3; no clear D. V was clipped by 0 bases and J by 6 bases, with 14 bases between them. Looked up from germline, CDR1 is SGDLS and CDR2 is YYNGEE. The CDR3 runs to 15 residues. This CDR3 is CASSVGGTSGDTQYF. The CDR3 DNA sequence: TGTGCCAGCAGCGTAGGAGGCACGTCCGGGGATACGCAGTATTTT.

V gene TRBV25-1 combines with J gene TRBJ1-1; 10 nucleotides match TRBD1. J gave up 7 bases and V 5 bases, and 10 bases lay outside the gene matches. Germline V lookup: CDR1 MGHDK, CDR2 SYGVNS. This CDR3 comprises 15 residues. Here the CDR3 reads CASSPATGGSREAFF. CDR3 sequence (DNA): TGTGCCAGCAGTCCCGCGACAGGGGGCAGCCGTGAAGCTTTCTTT. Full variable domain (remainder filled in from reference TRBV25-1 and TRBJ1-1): EADIYQTPRYLVIGTGKKITLECSQTMGHDKMYWYQQDPGMELHLIHYSYGVNSTEKGDLSSESTVSRIRTEHFPLTLESARPSHTSQYLCASSPATGGSREAFFGQGTRLTVV.

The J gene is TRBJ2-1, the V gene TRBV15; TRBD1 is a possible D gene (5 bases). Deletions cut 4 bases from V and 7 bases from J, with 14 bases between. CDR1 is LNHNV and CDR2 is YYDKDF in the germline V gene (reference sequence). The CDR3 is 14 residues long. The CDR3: CATSKTPTENEQFF. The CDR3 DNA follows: TGTGCCACCAGCAAAACCCCGACAGAGAATGAGCAGTTCTTC. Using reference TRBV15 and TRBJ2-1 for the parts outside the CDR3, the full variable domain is DAMVIQNPRYQVTQFGKPVTLSCSQTLNHNVMYWYQQKSSQAPKLLFHYYDKDFNNEADTPDNFQSRRPNTSFCFLDIRSPGLGDTAMYLCATSKTPTENEQFFGPGTRLTVL.

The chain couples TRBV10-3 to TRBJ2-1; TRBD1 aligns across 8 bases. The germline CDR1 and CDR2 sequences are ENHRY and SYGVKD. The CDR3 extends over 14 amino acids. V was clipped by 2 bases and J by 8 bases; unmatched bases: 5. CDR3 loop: CAISEPTGADEQFF. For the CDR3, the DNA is TGTGCCATCAGTGAGCCGACAGGGGCCGATGAGCAGTTCTTC.

CDR3 bases: TGTGCCAGCAGCGTAGCCTACGTAGATACGCAGTATTTT. It specifies CASSVAYVDTQYF. The chain has TRBV9 and TRBJ2-3; no clear D gene. V gave up 0 bases and J gave up 5 bases, with 7 bases separating them. This CDR3 spans 13 amino acids. In germline, CDR1 is SGDLS, CDR2 YYNGEE.

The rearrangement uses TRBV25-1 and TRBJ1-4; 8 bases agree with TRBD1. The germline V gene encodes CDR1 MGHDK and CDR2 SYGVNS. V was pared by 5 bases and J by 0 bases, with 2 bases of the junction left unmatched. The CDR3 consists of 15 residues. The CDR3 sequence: CASSRDRSTNEKLFF. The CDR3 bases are TGTGCCAGCAGTCGGGACAGGTCAACTAATGAAAAACTGTTTTTT.

The DNA for the CDR3 is TGTGCCAGTAGGCCGGGGGGGCATGAGCAGTTCTTC. It yields the protein CASRPGGHEQFF. The V and J genes are TRBV19 and TRBJ2-1; 8 positions agree with TRBD2. Germline V gene lookup returns CDR1 LNHDA and CDR2 SQIVND (reference sequence). Trimming removed 6 bases from V and 8 bases from J; junction bases left unmatched: 3. The CDR3 runs to 12 residues.